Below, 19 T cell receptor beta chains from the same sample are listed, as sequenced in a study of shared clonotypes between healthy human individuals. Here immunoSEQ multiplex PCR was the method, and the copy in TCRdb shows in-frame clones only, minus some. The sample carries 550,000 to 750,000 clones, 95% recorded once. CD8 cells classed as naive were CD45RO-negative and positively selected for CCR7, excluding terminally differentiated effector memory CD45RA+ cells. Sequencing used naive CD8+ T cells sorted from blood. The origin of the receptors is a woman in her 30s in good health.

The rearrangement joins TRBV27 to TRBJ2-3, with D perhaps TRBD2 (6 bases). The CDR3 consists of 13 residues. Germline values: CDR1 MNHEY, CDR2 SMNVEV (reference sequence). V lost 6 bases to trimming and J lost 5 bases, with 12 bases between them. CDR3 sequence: CASSPGDKDTQYF. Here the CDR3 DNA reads TGTGCCAGCAGCCCGGGAGATAAAGATACGCAGTATTTT.

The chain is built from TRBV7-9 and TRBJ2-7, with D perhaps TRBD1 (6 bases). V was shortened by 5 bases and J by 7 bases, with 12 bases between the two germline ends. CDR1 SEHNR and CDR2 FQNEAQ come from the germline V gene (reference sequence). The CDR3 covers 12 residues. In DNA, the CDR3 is TGTGCCAGCAGCCCAGGGGTTCATGAGCAGTACTTC. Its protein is CASSPGVHEQYF.

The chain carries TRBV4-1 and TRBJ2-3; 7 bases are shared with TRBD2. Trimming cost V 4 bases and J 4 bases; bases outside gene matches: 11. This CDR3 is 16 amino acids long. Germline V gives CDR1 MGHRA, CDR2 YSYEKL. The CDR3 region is CASSPRSAGDSDTQYF. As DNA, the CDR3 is TGCGCCAGCAGCCCCCGCTCCGCGGGAGACTCAGATACGCAGTATTTT.

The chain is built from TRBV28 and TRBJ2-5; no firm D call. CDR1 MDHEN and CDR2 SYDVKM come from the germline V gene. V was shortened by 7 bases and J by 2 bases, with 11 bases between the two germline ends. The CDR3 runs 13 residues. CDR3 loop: CASNPGLQETQYF. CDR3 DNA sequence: TGTGCCAGCAACCCGGGTCTTCAAGAGACCCAGTACTTC.

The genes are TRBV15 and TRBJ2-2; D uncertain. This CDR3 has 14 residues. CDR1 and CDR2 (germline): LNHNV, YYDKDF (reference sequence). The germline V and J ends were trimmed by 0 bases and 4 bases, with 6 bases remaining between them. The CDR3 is CATSREGGTGELFF. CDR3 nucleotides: TGTGCCACCAGCAGAGAAGGTGGCACCGGGGAGCTGTTTTTT. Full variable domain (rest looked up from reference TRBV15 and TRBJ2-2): DAMVIQNPRYQVTQFGKPVTLSCSQTLNHNVMYWYQQKSSQAPKLLFHYYDKDFNNEADTPDNFQSRRPNTSFCFLDIRSPGLGDTAMYLCATSREGGTGELFFGEGSRLTVL.

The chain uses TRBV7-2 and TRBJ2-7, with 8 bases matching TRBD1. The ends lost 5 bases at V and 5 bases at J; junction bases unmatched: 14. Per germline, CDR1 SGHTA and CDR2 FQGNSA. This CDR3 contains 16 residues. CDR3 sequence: CASSRGPWTGYNEQYF. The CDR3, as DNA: TGTGCCAGCAGCCGCGGCCCGTGGACAGGGTACAACGAGCAGTACTTC. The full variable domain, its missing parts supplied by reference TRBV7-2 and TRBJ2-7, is GAGVSQSPSNKVTEKGKDVELRCDPISGHTALYWYRQSLGQGLEFLIYFQGNSAPDKSGLPSDRFSAERTGGSVSTLTIQRTQQEDSAVYLCASSRGPWTGYNEQYFGPGTRLTVT.

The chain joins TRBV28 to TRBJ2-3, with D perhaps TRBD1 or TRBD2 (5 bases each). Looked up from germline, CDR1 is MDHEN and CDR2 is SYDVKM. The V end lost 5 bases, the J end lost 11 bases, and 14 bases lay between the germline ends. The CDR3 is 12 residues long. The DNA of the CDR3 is TGTGCCAGCAGTGAACACGGGGACGGGCAGTATTTT. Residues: CASSEHGDGQYF.

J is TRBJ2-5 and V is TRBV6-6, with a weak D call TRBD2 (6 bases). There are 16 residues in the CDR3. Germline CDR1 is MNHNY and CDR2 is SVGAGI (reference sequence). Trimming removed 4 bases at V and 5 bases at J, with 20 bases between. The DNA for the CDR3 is TGTGCCAGCAGTTCCGAAGGACTACCAATGTGGGAGACCCAGTACTTC. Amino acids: CASSSEGLPMWETQYF.

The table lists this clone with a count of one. The CDR3 region has the DNA TGTGCCAGTAAAAACTACCTCCGGGACAGGGCTCGAGCGGCCTTTGAGTATTTT. This translates into CASKNYLRDRARAAFEYF. The rearrangement joins TRBV27 to TRBJ2-3, with 9 bases identical to TRBD1. V lost 9 bases to trimming and J lost 13 bases; unmatched junction nucleotides: 29. CDR1 and CDR2 (germline): MNHEY, SMNVEV (reference sequence). The CDR3 is 18 amino acids.

CDR3 coding DNA: TGTGCCAGCAGTTTTGGAGGGGCCGGGGAGCAGTACTTC. Translated: CASSFGGAGEQYF. The chain links TRBV28 to TRBJ2-5; tentative D call: TRBD2 (6 bases). The CDR3 totals 13 residues. The V and J ends lost 3 bases and 11 bases respectively, with 16 bases between them. CDR1 and CDR2 from the germline V gene are MDHEN and SYDVKM.

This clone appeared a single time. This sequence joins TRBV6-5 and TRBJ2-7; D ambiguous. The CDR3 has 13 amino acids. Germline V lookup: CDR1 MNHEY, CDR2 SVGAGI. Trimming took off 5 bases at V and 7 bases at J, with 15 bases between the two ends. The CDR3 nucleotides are TGTGCCAGCAGTCCAGTGCCCCTTTCGGAGCAGTACTTC. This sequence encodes CASSPVPLSEQYF.

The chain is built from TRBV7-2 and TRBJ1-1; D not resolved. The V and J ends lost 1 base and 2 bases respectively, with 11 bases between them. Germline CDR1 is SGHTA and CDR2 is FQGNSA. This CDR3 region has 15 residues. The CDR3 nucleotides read TGTGCCAGCAGCTTAGATTCCCCGCTAAACACTGAAGCTTTCTTT. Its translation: CASSLDSPLNTEAFF.

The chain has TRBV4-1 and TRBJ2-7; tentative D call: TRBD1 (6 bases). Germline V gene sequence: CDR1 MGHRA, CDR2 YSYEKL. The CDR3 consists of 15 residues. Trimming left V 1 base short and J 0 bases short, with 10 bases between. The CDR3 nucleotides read TGCGCCAGCAGCCAAGCGGTGGACAGCTCCTACGAGCAGTACTTC. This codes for CASSQAVDSSYEQYF.

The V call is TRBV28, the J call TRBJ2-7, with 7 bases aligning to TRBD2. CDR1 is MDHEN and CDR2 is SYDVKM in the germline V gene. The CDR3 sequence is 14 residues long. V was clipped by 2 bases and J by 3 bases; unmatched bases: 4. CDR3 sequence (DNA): TGTGCCAGCAGTTTACTGGGGACTAACTACGAGCAGTACTTC. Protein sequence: CASSLLGTNYEQYF.

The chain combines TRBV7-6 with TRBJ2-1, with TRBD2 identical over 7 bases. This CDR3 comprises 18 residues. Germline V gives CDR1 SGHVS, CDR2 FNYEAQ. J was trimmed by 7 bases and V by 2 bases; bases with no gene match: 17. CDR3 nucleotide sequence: TGTGCCAGCAGCTTAAATCGGCCGGTGGCGGGAGAAATAAATGAGCAGTTCTTC. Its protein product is CASSLNRPVAGEINEQFF.

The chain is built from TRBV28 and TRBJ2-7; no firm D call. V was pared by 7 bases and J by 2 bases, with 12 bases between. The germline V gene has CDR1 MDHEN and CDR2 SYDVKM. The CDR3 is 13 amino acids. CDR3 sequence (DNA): TGTGCCAGCAACTCCTGGCCGGCCTACGAGCAGTACTTC. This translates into CASNSWPAYEQYF.

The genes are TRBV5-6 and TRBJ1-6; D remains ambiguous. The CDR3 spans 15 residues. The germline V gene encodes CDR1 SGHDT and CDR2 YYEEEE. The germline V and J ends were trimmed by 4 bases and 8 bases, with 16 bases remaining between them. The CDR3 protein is CASSLSYGGDSPLHF. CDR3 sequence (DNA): TGTGCCAGCAGCCTTTCTTATGGCGGTGATTCACCCCTCCACTTT.

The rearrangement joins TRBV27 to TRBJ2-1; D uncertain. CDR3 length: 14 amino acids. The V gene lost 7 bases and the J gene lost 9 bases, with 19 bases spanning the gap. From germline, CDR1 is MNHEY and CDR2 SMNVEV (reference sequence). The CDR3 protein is CASTKALGAGEQFF. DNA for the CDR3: TGTGCCAGCACCAAAGCCCTAGGAGCAGGTGAGCAGTTCTTC.

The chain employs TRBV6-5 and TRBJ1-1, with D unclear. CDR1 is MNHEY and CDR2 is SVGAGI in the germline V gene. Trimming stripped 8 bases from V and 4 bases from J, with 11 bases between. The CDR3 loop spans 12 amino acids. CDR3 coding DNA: TGTGCCAGCGGGAAGGGTGGCACTGAAGCTTTCTTT. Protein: CASGKGGTEAFF.